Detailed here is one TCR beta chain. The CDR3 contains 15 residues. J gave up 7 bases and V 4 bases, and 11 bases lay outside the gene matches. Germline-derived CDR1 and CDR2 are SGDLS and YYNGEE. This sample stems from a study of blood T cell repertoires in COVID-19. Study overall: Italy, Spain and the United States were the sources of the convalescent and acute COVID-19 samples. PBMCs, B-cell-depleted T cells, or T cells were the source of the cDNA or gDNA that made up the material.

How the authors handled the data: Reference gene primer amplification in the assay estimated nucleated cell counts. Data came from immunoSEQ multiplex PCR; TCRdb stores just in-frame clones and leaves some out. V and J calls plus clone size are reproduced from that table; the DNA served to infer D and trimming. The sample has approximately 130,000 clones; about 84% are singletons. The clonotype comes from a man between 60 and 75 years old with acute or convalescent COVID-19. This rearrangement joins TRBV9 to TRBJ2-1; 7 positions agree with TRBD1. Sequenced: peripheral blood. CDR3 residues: CASSPRTTGWNEQFF. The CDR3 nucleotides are TGTGCCAGCAGCCCCCGGACGACAGGGTGGAATGAGCAGTTCTTC. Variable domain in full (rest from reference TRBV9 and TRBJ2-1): DSGVTQTPKHLITATGQRVTLRCSPRSGDLSVYWYQQSLDQGLQFLIQYYNGEERAKGNILERFSAQQFPDLHSELNLSSLELGDSALYFCASSPRTTGWNEQFFGPGTRLTVL.